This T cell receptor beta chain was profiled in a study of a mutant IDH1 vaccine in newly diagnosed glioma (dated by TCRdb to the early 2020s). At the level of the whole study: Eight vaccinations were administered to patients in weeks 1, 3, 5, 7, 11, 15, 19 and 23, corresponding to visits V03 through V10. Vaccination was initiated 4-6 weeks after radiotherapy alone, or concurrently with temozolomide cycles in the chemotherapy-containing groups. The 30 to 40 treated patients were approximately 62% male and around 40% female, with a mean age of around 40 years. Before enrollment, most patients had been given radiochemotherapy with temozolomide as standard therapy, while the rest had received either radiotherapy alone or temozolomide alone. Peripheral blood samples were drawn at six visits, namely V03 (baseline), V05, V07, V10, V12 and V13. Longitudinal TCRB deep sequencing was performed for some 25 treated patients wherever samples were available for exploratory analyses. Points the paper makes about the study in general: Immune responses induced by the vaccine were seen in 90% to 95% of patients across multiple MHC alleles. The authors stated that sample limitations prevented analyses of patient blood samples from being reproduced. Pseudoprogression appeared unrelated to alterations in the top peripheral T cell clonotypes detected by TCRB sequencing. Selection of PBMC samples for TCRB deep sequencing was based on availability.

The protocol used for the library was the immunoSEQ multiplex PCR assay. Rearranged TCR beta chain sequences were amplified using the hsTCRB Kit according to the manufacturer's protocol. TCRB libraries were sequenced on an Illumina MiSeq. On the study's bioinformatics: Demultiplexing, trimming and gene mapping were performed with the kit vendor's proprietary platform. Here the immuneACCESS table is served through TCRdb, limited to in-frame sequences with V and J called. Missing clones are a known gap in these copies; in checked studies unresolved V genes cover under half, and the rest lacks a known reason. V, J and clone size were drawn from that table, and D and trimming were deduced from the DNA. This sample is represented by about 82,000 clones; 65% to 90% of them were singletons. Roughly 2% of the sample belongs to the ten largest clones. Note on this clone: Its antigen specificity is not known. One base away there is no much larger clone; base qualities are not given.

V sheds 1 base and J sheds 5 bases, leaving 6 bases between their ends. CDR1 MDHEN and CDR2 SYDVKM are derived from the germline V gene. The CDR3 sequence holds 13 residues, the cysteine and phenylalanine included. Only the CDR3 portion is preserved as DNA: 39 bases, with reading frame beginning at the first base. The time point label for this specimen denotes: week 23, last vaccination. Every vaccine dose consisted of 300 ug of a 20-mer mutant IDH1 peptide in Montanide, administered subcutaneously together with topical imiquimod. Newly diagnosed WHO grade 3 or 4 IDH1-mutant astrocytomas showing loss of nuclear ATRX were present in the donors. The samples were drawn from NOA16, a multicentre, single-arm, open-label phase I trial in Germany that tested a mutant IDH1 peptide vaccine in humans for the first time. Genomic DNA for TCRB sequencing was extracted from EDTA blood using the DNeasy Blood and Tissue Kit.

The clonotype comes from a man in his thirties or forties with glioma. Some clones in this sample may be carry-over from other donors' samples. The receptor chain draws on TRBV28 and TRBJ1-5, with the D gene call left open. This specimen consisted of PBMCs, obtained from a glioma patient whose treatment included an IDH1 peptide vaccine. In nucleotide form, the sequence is TGTGCCAGCAGTTTATCCCCGGATCAGCCCCAGCATTTT. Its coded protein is CASSLSPDQPQHF.